The following is a T cell receptor (beta chain) sequence with its context. The trim removed 0 bases at V and 5 bases at J, leaving 6 bases unmatched. There are 16 residues in the CDR3. Germline V gives CDR1 LGHNA, CDR2 YSLEER. Assay used: immunoSEQ multiplex PCR; TCRdb lists only in-frame clones, some missing. The data show 150,000 or so clones, 90% seen once. The data were taken from a study of T cell responses to AZD1222 COVID-19 vaccine. This TCR was recovered from an adult in good health. This specimen was peripheral blood, taken on day 0 of AZD1222 vaccination. The chain has TRBV4-3 and TRBJ2-2, with TRBD2 matching 7 bases. CDR3 protein: CASSQEPSGWTGELFF. CDR3 DNA sequence: TGCGCCAGCAGCCAAGAGCCTAGCGGCTGGACCGGGGAGCTGTTTTTT.